This T cell receptor (beta chain) originates from a study of long-term antiretroviral therapy in people with HIV. Study outcomes and limitations: Compared with controls, HIV repertoires showed narrower CDR3 length ranges.

Details on this clone: Antigen: not known.

A minimum of one pre-ART and two post-ART PBMC samples existed for each donor. The run of the v3.0 immunoSEQ assay was at survey level. A target of about 40,000-55,000 T-cell genomes per sample was set for sequencing. Sequencing was performed with immunoSEQ multiplex PCR; in TCRdb, only in-frame clones are kept and a portion is missing. The sample has about 34,000 clones, nearly 95% seen once; the top ten hold about 3.7%. Per germline, CDR1 SGHRS and CDR2 YFSETQ. Unmatched junction bases numbered 10, after V lost 6 bases and J lost 5 bases. The CDR3 is made up of 16 amino acids. V and J are TRBV5-1 and TRBJ2-1; 11 bases fit TRBD2. Source: unsorted PBMCs, taken 5.1 years after starting antiretroviral therapy. This TCR was sampled from a woman aged 45 to 65 with HIV. CDR3 sequence: CASTHQLAGVNNEQFF. The CDR3 nucleotides are TGCGCCAGCACCCACCAACTAGCGGGGGTAAACAATGAGCAGTTCTTC.